Listed below are T cell receptor beta chains from one sample, sequenced in a study of molecular identifiers for immune sequencing clone quantification. One entry per CDR3 protein results from TCRdb running MiXCR on the PCR reads. The sample has around 460,000 distinct CDR3 sequences; around a fifth are singletons. Sequenced material: naive CD8+ T cells from blood, with Jurkat cell RNA spiked in. The receptors come from a human donor in good health. Some libraries in this study had Jurkat cell RNA spiked in. The CDR3 runs from the conserved cysteine through the conserved F or W. A D gene is named only where the DNA matches it firmly. Expanded clones are given a class, and other clones once, few, many or no size at all.

j_call: TRBJ2-3
cdr3_length: 15
v_call: TRBV29-1
clone_size: many
d_call: TRBD1
cdr3_aa: CSVDETGFLADTQYF
cdr3_nt: TGCAGCGTCGATGAGACAGGGTTTTTGGCAGATACGCAGTATTTT

j_call: TRBJ2-1
cdr3_length: 18
v_call: TRBV12-5
clone_size: -
d_call: -
cdr3_aa: CASGFVNLLRGENNEQFF
cdr3_nt: TGTGCTAGTGGTTTCGTCAACCTGTTGAGAGGGGAGAACAATGAGCAGTTCTTC

j_call: TRBJ1-2
cdr3_length: 14
v_call: TRBV6-5
clone_size: many
d_call: -
cdr3_aa: CASTRGDLMYGYTF
cdr3_nt: TGTGCCAGCACGAGAGGTGACTTAATGTATGGCTACACCTTC

j_call: TRBJ2-3
cdr3_length: 17
v_call: TRBV27
clone_size: few
d_call: -
cdr3_aa: CASSLSTPPDYTDTQYF
cdr3_nt: TGTGCCAGCAGTTTATCGACCCCTCCGGACTACACAGATACGCAGTATTTT

j_call: TRBJ2-1
cdr3_length: 16
v_call: TRBV6-2/TRBV6-3
clone_size: few
d_call: -
cdr3_aa: CASRPTRGSSYNEQFF
cdr3_nt: TGTGCCAGCAGACCGACCCGGGGGTCTTCCTACAATGAGCAGTTCTTC

j_call: TRBJ1-5
cdr3_length: 15
v_call: TRBV4-2
clone_size: many
d_call: -
cdr3_aa: CASSQGTAPDQPQHF
cdr3_nt: TGTGCCAGCAGCCAAGGGACCGCCCCGGATCAGCCCCAGCATTTT

j_call: TRBJ1-1
cdr3_length: 16
v_call: TRBV6-6
clone_size: -
d_call: -
cdr3_aa: CASSYSAYRGNTEASF
cdr3_nt: TGTGCCAGCAGTTACTCTGCGTATCGGGGGAACACTGAAGCTTCCTTT

j_call: TRBJ1-5
cdr3_length: 15
v_call: TRBV20-1
clone_size: many
d_call: -
cdr3_aa: CSARDRNRPTQPQHF
cdr3_nt: TGCAGTGCTAGAGATCGGAACAGGCCGACTCAGCCCCAGCATTTT

j_call: TRBJ2-1
cdr3_length: 13
v_call: TRBV5-8
clone_size: many
d_call: TRBD1
cdr3_aa: CASNTGQYNEQFF
cdr3_nt: TGTGCCAGCAACACGGGACAGTACAATGAGCAGTTCTTC

j_call: TRBJ1-2
cdr3_length: 18
v_call: TRBV5-4
clone_size: -
d_call: -
cdr3_aa: CASSPIGGRGPQNYGYTF
cdr3_nt: TGTGCCAGCAGCCCAATAGGCGGGCGGGGGCCGCAGAACTATGGCTACACCTTC